This T cell receptor (beta chain) was identified during a study of Ad26.COV2.S vaccination and SARS-CoV-2 variants (dated by TCRdb to 2020 to 2023). Notes on the research overall: Donors in the vaccine arm were drawn from COV1001, a phase I-IIa trial of Ad26.COV2.S in healthy adults that was multicentre, randomized, double-blind and placebo-controlled. A total of some 30 samples were included in the TCR-sequenced set, comprising roughly 19 Ad26.COV2.S vaccine recipients, 5 placebo recipients and 8 SARS-CoV-2 convalescent individuals. Investigators did not know the trial group allocation while performing experiments and assessing outcomes. Trial participants were randomized into five groups of five, in which low-dose or high-dose Ad26.COV2.S was given once or twice, or placebo was given on both occasions. The specificity and breadth of SARS-CoV-2-reactive T cell receptors after Ad26.COV2.S vaccination were assessed by TCRbeta repertoire sequencing. Ad26.COV2.S was administered intramuscularly at 5 x 10^10 or 1 x 10^11 viral particles, either as a single shot or as two shots given 56 days apart.

The full study reports these points: After vaccination, spike-specific CD8+ and CD4+ T cell responses were reported to show substantial breadth. Comparing responses between vaccine doses or regimens was not something the study was powered to do. Compared with placebo recipients, Ad26.COV2.S recipients showed higher spike-specific TCR breadth (P = 0.0014). Vaccine and placebo recipients had comparable non-spike TCR breadth, which fits with the vaccine containing only spike. According to the authors, total T cell responses may have been underestimated by the TCR breadth and depth analyses.

What this sample's treatment or condition label stands for: about 20 received Ad26.COV2.S at low or high dose, single or two shots; a few received placebo; per-sample allocation not given. Repertoires of vaccine and placebo recipients were sequenced from samples taken on day 63 after the first injection. Cohort 1b enrolled 25 adults aged 18-55 years at a single site in Boston, USA, between 29 July and 7 August 2020. Ad26.COV2.S consisted of a replication-incompetent adenovirus type 26 vector by which a prefusion-stabilized SARS-CoV-2 spike protein from the original Wuhan strain was expressed. The immunoSEQ Assay was used to sequence TCRbeta CDR3 regions. After extraction, genomic DNA underwent amplification by bias-controlled multiplex PCR, followed by high-throughput sequencing. In the original analysis: To quantify the absolute abundance of each unique TCRbeta CDR3 region, sequences were collapsed and filtered. Usable DNA was measured by amplifying reference genes present in all nucleated cells, and TCRbeta template counts were normalized to that usable DNA to estimate T cell fraction. Repertoire TCRs were annotated as SARS-CoV-2-specific by exact matching of V gene, CDR3 amino acid sequence and J gene to a known reactive TCR set. The reference SARS-CoV-2 TCR set was obtained from MIRA and was filtered for enrichment in COVID-19-positive ImmuneCODE repertoires, whereby public or cross-reactive TCRs were removed. Using the MIRA antigens, annotated TCRs were further analysed by specific ORF or by position within an ORF. Breadth was defined as annotated unique rearrangements over total unique productive rearrangements; depth was the summed frequency of those rearrangements. TCR breadth was compared between groups using two-sided Wilcoxon rank-sum tests. Imported from immuneACCESS, the table was reduced by TCRdb to in-frame sequences with V and J called. These copies leave out some clones; in studies compared against another copy, an unresolved V gene accounts for under half, and the cause of the remainder is not known. That table supplies the V and J calls and clone size; D and trimming were determined from the DNA. In all, the sample holds approximately 420,000 clones, and about nine tenths of those were seen once. Under 3.5% of the sample is taken by the ten largest.

For CDR1 and CDR2, the germline V gene (reference sequence) lists SEHNR and FQNEAQ. Cut back by 0 bases and 9 bases, the V and J ends lie 11 bases apart. The CDR3, cysteine through phenylalanine, is 13 amino acids long. CDR3 DNA only is kept here, 39 bases in frame from base 1. On this clone itself: Its target antigen remains unknown. No per-base quality is available; no much larger clone lies one base away.

This receptor was identified in a person aged 18 to 65 who received the Ad26.COV2.S COVID-19 vaccine or a placebo. Sample: peripheral blood, taken in a trial of Ad26.COV2.S vaccine versus placebo. The V and J genes are TRBV7-9 and TRBJ1-2, with the D gene not confidently named. The DNA sequence is as follows: TGTGCCAGCAGCTTAGCGCGGGCGTTTCGCTACACCTTC. Translated, this gives CASSLARAFRYTF.